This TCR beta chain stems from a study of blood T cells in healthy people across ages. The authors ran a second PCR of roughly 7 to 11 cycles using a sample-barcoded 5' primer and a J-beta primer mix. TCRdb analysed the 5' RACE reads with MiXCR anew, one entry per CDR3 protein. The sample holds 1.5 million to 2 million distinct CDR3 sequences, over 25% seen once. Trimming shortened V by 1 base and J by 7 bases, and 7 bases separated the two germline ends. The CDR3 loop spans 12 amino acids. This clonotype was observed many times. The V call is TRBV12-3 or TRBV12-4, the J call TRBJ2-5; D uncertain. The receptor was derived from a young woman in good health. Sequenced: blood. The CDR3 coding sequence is TGTGCCAGCAGTTTAGGAAAGAGGACCCAGTACTTC. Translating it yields CASSLGKRTQYF.